This TCR beta chain was identified during a study of stem cell transplantation in POMP-related autoinflammatory disease. Study details: Impaired MHC class I-dependent CD8+ differentiation was hypothesized from defective thymoproteasomes. The study's findings and limits: Across all analyzed T-cell subsets, patients with PRAID tended toward reduced diversity and increased clonality.

The CDR3 runs 18 residues. Unmatched junction bases numbered 15, after V lost 3 bases and J lost 3 bases. Germline CDR1 and CDR2: SEHNR and FQNEAQ (reference sequence). In regard to this clone: Its antigen is unidentified.

Prominent immunodeficiency with autoinflammation defined PRAID. Sequenced by immunoSEQ multiplex PCR; TCRdb stores in-frame clones only, minus some. The sample has over a thousand clones; around 81% are singletons. The chain uses TRBV7-9 and TRBJ2-7, with 9 nucleotides matching TRBD2. Sequenced material: Tregs from PBMCs, taken before stem cell transplantation. The sequence was obtained from a human donor with POMP-related autoinflammation and immune dysregulation (PRAID). CDR3 protein: CASSFATLAGTRRYEQYF. The CDR3 DNA reads TGTGCCAGCAGCTTCGCGACCCTAGCGGGGACCAGACGCTACGAGCAGTACTTC.